The entry that follows covers one T cell receptor (beta chain) sequence. With V trimmed by 7 bases and J by 5 bases, 4 bases remained unmatched. CDR1 and CDR2 (germline): SGHTA, FQGNSA. The CDR3 contains 13 residues. Assay used: immunoSEQ multiplex PCR; TCRdb lists only in-frame clones, some missing. Of tens of thousands of clones listed, roughly nine tenths are singletons. The data derive from a study of cytomegalovirus exposure and HLA in healthy donors. The source is a man aged 18 to 30 in good health and CMV-seronegative. Sequences were obtained from PBMCs. The rearrangement links TRBV7-2 to TRBJ2-4; 8 nucleotides match TRBD2. CDR3 bases: TGTGCCAGCACAAGCGGGAGAGAAAACATTCAGTACTTC. It encodes CASTSGRENIQYF.